A selection of T cell receptor beta chains follows, all from one sample in a study of blood T cell repertoires in COVID-19. Sequencing used immunoSEQ multiplex PCR; TCRdb keeps in-frame clones, though not all of them. The sample has about 120,000 clones; 90% are singletons. Sequencing was carried out using peripheral blood. The origin of the receptors is a man between 60 and 75 years old with COVID-19, enrolled during active disease. Both conserved end residues are part of each CDR3. The D gene is left open where the match is weak. Size values are once, few and many counts, or a class for expanded clones, and some rows have none.

>14|-|-|TRBJ1-2|TRBV2
TGTGCCAGCAGTGTGGGGGCCCACGGCTATGGCTACACCTTC
CASSVGAHGYGYTF
>12|-|-|TRBJ2-3|TRBV4-1
TGCGCCAGCAGCCAAGAGGTCCAGACGCAGTATTTT
CASSQEVQTQYF
>16|-|-|TRBJ2-3|TRBV13
TGTGCCAGCAGCTTAAATGGGGGGGCAGTCACAGATACGCAGTATTTT
CASSLNGGAVTDTQYF
>18|-|-|TRBJ1-5|TRBV6-1
TGTGCCAGCAGTGAAAGGGGCGAGGGGAGGTATAGCAATCAGCCCCAGCATTTT
CASSERGEGRYSNQPQHF
>14|-|-|TRBJ2-3|TRBV2
TGTGCCTCCGGGGACGGGAGTCTCACAGATACGCAGTATTTT
CASGDGSLTDTQYF
>14|-|TRBD1|TRBJ2-3|TRBV5-4
TGTGCCAGCAGCTCAGACAGGGTGACAGATACGCAGTATTTT
CASSSDRVTDTQYF
>14|-|TRBD2|TRBJ2-1|TRBV2
TGTGCCAGCAAGGGTAGCGGGAGTGGGGTTGAGCAGTTCTTC
CASKGSGSGVEQFF
>15|-|-|TRBJ1-4|TRBV5-1
TGCGCCAGCAGCCCCCGACAGACAACTAATGAAAAACTGTTTTTT
CASSPRQTTNEKLFF
>16|-|-|TRBJ2-1|TRBV5-1
TGCGCCAGCAGTCCTCTGGAGCCCCGCAGGGGCTATGAGCAGTTCTTC
CASSPLEPRRGYEQFF
>16|-|TRBD2|TRBJ2-7|TRBV9
TGTGCCAGCAGCCCTAGAGGGCGGGAGGGCTCCTACGAGCAGTACTTC
CASSPRGREGSYEQYF
>12|-|-|TRBJ1-2|TRBV6-5
TGTGCCAGCACTCGGGCGGGGGATGGCTACACCTTC
CASTRAGDGYTF
>20|-|TRBD1|TRBJ1-6|TRBV4-1
TGCGCCAGCAGCCAAGACCCACGGGACAGGGATCCTCTTTTTGATTCACCCCTCCACTTT
CASSQDPRDRDPLFDSPLHF
>15|-|-|TRBJ1-1|TRBV5-6
TGTGCCAGCAGCACCAATACAGGGCTCGGAACTGAAGCTTTCTTT
CASSTNTGLGTEAFF
>14|few|-|TRBJ2-2|TRBV2
TGTGCCAGCAGCCCGACAGGGAACACCGGGGAGCTGTTTTTT
CASSPTGNTGELFF
>12|-|-|TRBJ1-1|TRBV29-1
TGCAGCGCCGGTTTCATGAACACTGAAGCTTTCTTT
CSAGFMNTEAFF
>12|-|-|TRBJ2-7|TRBV6-2/TRBV6-3
TGTGCCAGCAGTCCAGGGTTCTACGAGCAGTACTTC
CASSPGFYEQYF